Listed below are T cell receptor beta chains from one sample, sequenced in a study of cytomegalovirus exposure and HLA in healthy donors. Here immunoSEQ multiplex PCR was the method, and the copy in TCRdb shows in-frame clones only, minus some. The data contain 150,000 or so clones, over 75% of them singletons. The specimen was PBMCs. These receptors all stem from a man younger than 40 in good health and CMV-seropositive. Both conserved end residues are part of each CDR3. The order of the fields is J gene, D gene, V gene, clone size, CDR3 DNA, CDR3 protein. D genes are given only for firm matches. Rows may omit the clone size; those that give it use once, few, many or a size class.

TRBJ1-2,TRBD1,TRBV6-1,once,TGTGCCAGCAGTTTCGACAGGGGGATTGGCTACACCTTC,CASSFDRGIGYTF
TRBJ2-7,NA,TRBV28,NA,TGTGCCAGCAGTTCACAGCGACGGGGCTCCTACGAGCAGTACTTC,CASSSQRRGSYEQYF
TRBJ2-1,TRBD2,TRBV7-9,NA,TGTGCCAGCAGCCTGACTAGCGGGGGGCCGAAAGACAATGAGCAGTTCTTC,CASSLTSGGPKDNEQFF
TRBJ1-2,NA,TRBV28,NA,TGTGCCAGCAGTCTACGGACTGGTGTCTATGGCTACACCTTC,CASSLRTGVYGYTF
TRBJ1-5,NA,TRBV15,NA,TGTGCCACCAGTCCAGGGTATCAGCCCCAGCATTTT,CATSPGYQPQHF
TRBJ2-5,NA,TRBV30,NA,TGTGCCTGGAGTATAGACAAACAAGAGACCCAGTACTTC,CAWSIDKQETQYF
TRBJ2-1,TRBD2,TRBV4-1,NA,TGCGCCAGCAGCCAAGGAACGGCAAGCGGGAGGTATCATGAGCAGTTCTTC,CASSQGTASGRYHEQFF
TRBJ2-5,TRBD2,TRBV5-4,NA,TGTGCCAGCAGCCAACCTAAGCGGGGGCCTCAAGAGACCCAGTACTTC,CASSQPKRGPQETQYF
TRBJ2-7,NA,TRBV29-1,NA,TGCAGCGCAGGCGGTGACAGAGAGCAGTACTTC,CSAGGDREQYF
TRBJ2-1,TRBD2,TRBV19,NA,TGTGCCAGTAGTATAGATGCGCTAGCGGGGGGCCTCTCCTACAATGAGCAGTTCTTC,CASSIDALAGGLSYNEQFF
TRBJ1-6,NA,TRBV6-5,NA,TGTGCCAGCAGTTACAATAAGGAAGGAGCGTCACCCCTCCACTTT,CASSYNKEGASPLHF
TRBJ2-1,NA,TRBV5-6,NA,TGTGCCAGCAGCTTGCGTGCAGGGAAAGCTATCAATGAGCAGTTCTTC,CASSLRAGKAINEQFF
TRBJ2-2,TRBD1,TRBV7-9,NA,TGTGCCAGCAGCCTGTACACAGGGGGCGGCGGGGAGCTGTTTTTT,CASSLYTGGGGELFF
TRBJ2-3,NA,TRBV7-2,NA,TGTGCCAGCAGCTTAGGACAAGGTGCGGGGACGCAGTATTTT,CASSLGQGAGTQYF
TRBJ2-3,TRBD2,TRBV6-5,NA,TGTGCCAGCAGTTACGTCGGGGGGTCAGATACGCAGTATTTT,CASSYVGGSDTQYF
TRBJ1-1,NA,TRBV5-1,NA,TGCGCCAGCAGCGCCCAGGGAAACACTGAAGCTTTCTTT,CASSAQGNTEAFF
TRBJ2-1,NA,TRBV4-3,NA,TGCGCCAGCAGCCAAGATCAGGGTATGGCGTACATTGGGAGGCTTGAGCAGTTCTTC,CASSQDQGMAYIGRLEQFF
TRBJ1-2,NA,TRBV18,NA,TGTGCCAGCTCACCACCGGCAGGGGTTGGCTACACCTTC,CASSPPAGVGYTF
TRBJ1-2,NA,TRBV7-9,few,TGTGCCAGCAGTTTCCAGGTCTCCTCGTATGGCTACACCTTC,CASSFQVSSYGYTF
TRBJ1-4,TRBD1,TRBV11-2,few,TGTGCCAGCAGCTTGACCCGAGGGACAGGGGGTGAAAAACTGTTTTTT,CASSLTRGTGGEKLFF
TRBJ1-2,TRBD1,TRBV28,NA,TGTGCCAGCAGTGTATTAACAGGGGGCGGCTATGGCTACACCTTC,CASSVLTGGGYGYTF
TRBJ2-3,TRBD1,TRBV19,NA,TGTGCCAGTAGTATCCCGGGACAGGGGACAGATACGCAGTATTTT,CASSIPGQGTDTQYF
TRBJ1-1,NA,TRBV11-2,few,TGTGCCAGCAGCCTAAACACTGAAGCTTTCTTT,CASSLNTEAFF
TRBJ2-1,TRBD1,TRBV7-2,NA,TGTGCGTCGGGACAGTACAATGAGCAGTTCTTC,CASGQYNEQFF
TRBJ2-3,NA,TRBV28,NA,TGTGCCAGCAGCCTACAGGGGGGGTACACAGATACGCAGTATTTT,CASSLQGGYTDTQYF
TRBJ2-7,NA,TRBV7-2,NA,TGTGCCAGCAGCTTAGAAAACGGCTACGAGCAGTACTTC,CASSLENGYEQYF